These T cell receptor beta chains were read from a single sample in a study of breast tumors, draining lymph nodes, adjacent tissues. TCRdb re-called the multiplex PCR reads through MiXCR, storing one row per CDR3 protein. The data hold 85,000 to 130,000 distinct CDR3 sequences, with around 21% observed a single time. The sample was axillary lymph node tissue. The receptors stem from a female donor with breast cancer. Some clones in this sample may be carry-over from other donors' samples. CDR3s include the opening cysteine and the closing phenylalanine or tryptophan.

TRBV10-3 | CAISEGNEQFF
TRBV9 | CASSVRGFGADTQYF
TRBV28 | CASSLRNYGYTF
TRBV6-1 | CASSEAEAGTPYEQYF
TRBV6-1 | CASSAERTGRGYEQYF
TRBV10-3 | CAISGGGHDSNQPQHF
TRBV30 | CAWRANGGANVLTF
TRBV11-2 | CASSAGTGGYGYTF
TRBV9 | CASSVAPLNSPLHF
TRBV2 | CASSVGKGNTEAFF
TRBV5-8 | CASSPAFSGNTIYF
TRBV19 | CASSISVWRGEGKLFF
TRBV19 | CASSIDRDRPNEKLFF
TRBV5-5 | CASSFLGREAFF
TRBV3-1 | CASSQGPRNDRGYGYTF
TRBV29-1 | CSVGRVGELFF
TRBV18 | CATSRGSSYGYTF
TRBV10-2 | CASSESWRETQYF
TRBV2 | CAILFPGGGDEQFF
TRBV6-7 | CAVAGLHAENTIYF
TRBV6-1 | CASTIYSYGYTF
TRBV24-1 | CATSSANRQGESYGYTF
TRBV5-8 | CIGSRFPYNEQFF
TRBV5-1 | CASRKVTGGAEAFF
TRBV20-1 | CSAKVARGTDTQYF
TRBV9 | CASSVGGGLDTQYF
TRBV6-6 | CASERGGGAYSNQPQHF